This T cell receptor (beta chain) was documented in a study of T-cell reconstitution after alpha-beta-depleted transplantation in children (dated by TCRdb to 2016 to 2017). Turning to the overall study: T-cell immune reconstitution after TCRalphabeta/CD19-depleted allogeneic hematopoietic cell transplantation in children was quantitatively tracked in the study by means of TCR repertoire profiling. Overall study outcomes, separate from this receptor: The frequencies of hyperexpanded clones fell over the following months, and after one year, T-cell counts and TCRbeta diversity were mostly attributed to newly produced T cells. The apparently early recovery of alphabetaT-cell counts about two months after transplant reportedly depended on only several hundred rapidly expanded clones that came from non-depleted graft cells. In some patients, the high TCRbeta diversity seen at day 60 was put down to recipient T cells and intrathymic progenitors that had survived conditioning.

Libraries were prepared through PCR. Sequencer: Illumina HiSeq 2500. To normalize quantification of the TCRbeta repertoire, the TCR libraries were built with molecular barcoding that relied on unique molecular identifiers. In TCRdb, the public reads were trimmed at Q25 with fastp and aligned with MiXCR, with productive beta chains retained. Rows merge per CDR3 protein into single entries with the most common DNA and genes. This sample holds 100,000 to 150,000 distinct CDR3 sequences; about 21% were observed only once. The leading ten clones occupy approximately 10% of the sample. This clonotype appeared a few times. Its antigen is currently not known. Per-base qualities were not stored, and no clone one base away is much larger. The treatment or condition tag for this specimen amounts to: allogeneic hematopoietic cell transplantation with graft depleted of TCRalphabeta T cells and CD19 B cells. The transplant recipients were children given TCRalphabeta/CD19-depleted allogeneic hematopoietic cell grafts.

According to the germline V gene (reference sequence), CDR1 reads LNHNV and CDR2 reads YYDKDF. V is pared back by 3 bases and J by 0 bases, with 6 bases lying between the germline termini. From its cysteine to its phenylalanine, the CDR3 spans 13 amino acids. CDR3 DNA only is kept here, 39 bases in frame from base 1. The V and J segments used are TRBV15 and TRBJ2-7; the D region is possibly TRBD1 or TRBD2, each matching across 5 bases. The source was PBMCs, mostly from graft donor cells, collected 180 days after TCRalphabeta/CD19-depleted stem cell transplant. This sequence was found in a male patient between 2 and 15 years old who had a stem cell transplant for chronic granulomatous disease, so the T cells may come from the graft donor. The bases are TGTGCCACCAGCAGCGGGGCCTCCTACGAGCAGTACTTC. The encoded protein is CATSSGASYEQYF. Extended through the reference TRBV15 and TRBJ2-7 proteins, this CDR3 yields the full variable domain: DAMVIQNPRYQVTQFGKPVTLSCSQTLNHNVMYWYQQKSSQAPKLLFHYYDKDFNNEADTPDNFQSRRPNTSFCFLDIRSPGLGDTAMYLCATSSGASYEQYFGPGTRLTVT.